This T cell receptor beta chain derives from a study of T cell repertoires and HLA-DP antigens listed by TCRdb under 2018. Concerning the study at large: The study used an in vitro model of CD4+ T cell alloreactivity in which transduced HeLa cells presented allogeneic HLA-DP. Compared with self, one alloantigen differed at one amino acid in the peptide-binding groove and the other differed at under 13, modelling structurally similar versus dissimilar alloantigens. The three donors, two male and one female, ranged from the 18-to-29 to the 60-to-69 age band. Average DNA input was around 240 ng for sorted CD137+CD4+ samples, compared with about 1,100 ng for pre-culture CD4+ samples.

General findings and caveats noted by the study authors: Average cumulative frequency of clones undetected before culture was roughly 36% against one allele and about 51% against the other. Similar clonality (around 0.39) was observed for sorted CD137+ cells against both alloantigens, and this clonality was much higher than that observed in pre-culture samples (approximately 0.043). Limitations included only a few donors, a non-physiological HeLa antigen-presenting system, and the use of total CD4+ responder cells. Separate analysis of naive and memory CD4+ repertoires was not performed.

Untouched CD4+ T cells were isolated from Ficoll-separated PBMC by magnetic bead negative selection, reaching an average purity of roughly 98%. Magnetic beads were used to isolate untouched CD4+ T cells from Ficoll-separated PBMC, giving about 97.7% purity with negligible CD8+ contamination. Donors were a few healthy blood donors whose buffy coats supplied peripheral blood mononuclear cells. All three donors were CMV seronegative. The DNeasy Blood & Tissue Kit was used for extraction of genomic DNA. TCRB sequencing was performed on genomic DNA from sorted CD137+CD4+ cells and pre-culture CD4+ baseline samples from each subject. There are 15 amino acids in the CDR3, from cysteine to phenylalanine inclusive. The CDR3 DNA has 45 bases and is translated from base 1. The germline V gene specifies SGDLS as CDR1 and YYNGEE as CDR2. Relative to germline, V is 0 bases shorter and J is 2 bases shorter, with 9 bases between their ends.

Of note for this clone: There is no known antigen for this receptor. Within one base of it there is no much larger clone, and no base qualities were kept.

The immunoSEQ multiplex PCR, with forward primers for 54 TRBV segments and reverse primers for 13 TRBJ segments, was used to amplify TCRB CDR3 regions. Deep resolution, with a target of a few hundred thousand T cell genomes, was applied to the sequencing of pre-culture CD4+ samples. Sequencing of the amplicons was done on an Illumina HiSeq System, giving 87 bp reads that spanned the CDR3. The paper's processing steps were these. PCR and sequencing errors in the reads were corrected, and CDR3 regions were defined by aligning to IMGT reference sequences. Template and unique rearrangement counts were estimated using synthetic template pools. Clonality was computed as 1 minus Pielou's evenness. Richness was estimated with the Daley-Smith estimator. Morisita's index served as the measure of repertoire overlap. A clone counted as low-abundance if it appeared in cultured samples but went undetected in the pre-culture repertoire of the same donor. The clones in this table, taken by TCRdb from immuneACCESS, are in-frame only. Not every clone is retained; where verified, under half of the shortfall comes from an unresolved V gene, and the cause of the rest is unknown. The V and J calls and the clone size are those of that table, but D and trimming were determined from the DNA. For this sample there are 90,000 to 130,000 clones; more than 85% appear just once. The ten largest make up under 0.35% of the sample.

This receptor was taken from a woman aged 18-29 years in good health and CMV-seronegative. The chain uses TRBV9 and TRBJ2-1, with no confidently assigned D gene. The material sequenced was CD4+ T cells from PBMCs. The CDR3 here reads CASSVEAKTYNEQFF. The nucleotides are TGTGCCAGCAGCGTAGAGGCGAAAACCTACAATGAGCAGTTCTTC. Reference TRBV9 and TRBJ2-1 genes cover what lies past the CDR3, so the full variable domain is DSGVTQTPKHLITATGQRVTLRCSPRSGDLSVYWYQQSLDQGLQFLIQYYNGEERAKGNILERFSAQQFPDLHSELNLSSLELGDSALYFCASSVEAKTYNEQFFGPGTRLTVL.